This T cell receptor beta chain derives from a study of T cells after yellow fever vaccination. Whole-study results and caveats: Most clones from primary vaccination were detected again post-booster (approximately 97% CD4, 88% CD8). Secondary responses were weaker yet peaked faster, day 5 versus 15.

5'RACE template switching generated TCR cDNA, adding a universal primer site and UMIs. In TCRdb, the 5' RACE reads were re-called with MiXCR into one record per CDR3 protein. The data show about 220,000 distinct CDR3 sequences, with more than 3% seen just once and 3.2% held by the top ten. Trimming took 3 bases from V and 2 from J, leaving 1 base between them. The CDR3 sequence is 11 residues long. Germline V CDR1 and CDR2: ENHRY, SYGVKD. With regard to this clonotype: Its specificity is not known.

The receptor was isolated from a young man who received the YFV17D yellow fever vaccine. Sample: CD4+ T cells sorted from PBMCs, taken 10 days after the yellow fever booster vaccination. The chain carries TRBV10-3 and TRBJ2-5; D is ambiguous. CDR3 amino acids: CAISDQETQYF. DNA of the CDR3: TGTGCCATCAGTGATCAAGAGACCCAGTACTTC.